The clone carrying this T cell receptor (beta chain) has ten or more counts. A single record per CDR3 protein comes from TCRdb applying MiXCR to the 5' RACE reads. The table includes 200,000 to 250,000 distinct CDR3 sequences, less than 8% detected once. V was cut by 8 bases and J by 0 bases, with 11 bases left in between. CDR3 length: 14 residues. Per germline, CDR1 KGHDR and CDR2 SFDVKD. This sample stems from a study of identical twins. This sample was shared with a second study, whose subject was yellow fever vaccine responses in identical twins.

Input material: memory (CD45RO+) T cells sorted from blood. This TCR was recovered from a young woman in good health. V gene TRBV24-1 combines with J gene TRBJ2-3, with D possibly TRBD1 on 5 matching bases. CDR3 sequence reads: CATKDSHSTDTQYF. CDR3 bases: TGTGCCACCAAAGACAGCCATAGCACAGATACGCAGTATTTT.